This TCR beta chain was sequenced in a study of T cells in tumors after PD-1 blockade. Study background: Patients had no prior checkpoint blockade, systemic immunosuppressants, or anti-cancer therapy within 4 weeks. Either cemiplimab 350 mg every 2 weeks or pembrolizumab 200 mg every 3 weeks was given. Findings of the study overall: Peripheral recruitment is suggested, as some novel exhausted tumor clones were in pre-treatment blood.

In its sample, this clone was seen a few times. Its antigen is not identified. Input was roughly 616 ng to 6,004 ng of genomic DNA from tumor or blood. The CDR3 is 14 amino acids. Trimming took off 5 bases at V and 1 base at J, with 11 bases between the two ends. Germline assignment: CDR1 SGHTA and CDR2 FQGTGA. Clones were sequenced by immunoSEQ multiplex PCR, and TCRdb holds only the in-frame ones, with some missing. The profile shows 40,000 to 55,000 clones, nearly 80% of them singletons. Material: PBMCs, obtained before anti-PD-1 treatment. The V gene is TRBV7-3, the J gene TRBJ1-1; D is undetermined. This clonotype originated in a human donor with basal cell carcinoma. The CDR3 sequence is CASSRGAGNTEAFF. For the CDR3, the DNA is TGTGCCAGCAGCCGGGGTGCCGGGAACACTGAAGCTTTCTTT.